These T cell receptor beta chains were read from a single sample in a study of CD8 T cells in ankylosing spondylitis. TCRdb reprocessed the 5' RACE reads with MiXCR, giving one entry per CDR3 protein. There are 250,000 to 300,000 distinct CDR3 sequences in the sample; roughly 20% occur only once, and 7.5% to 9% lies in the top ten. The sample taken for sequencing was blood, either unsorted or a sorted T cell fraction (not recorded which). These receptors were taken from a male donor with ankylosing spondylitis or in good health (not recorded which). Both conserved end residues are part of each CDR3. D genes are given only for firm matches. Clone size is stated in some rows and not others, as once, few, many or a class when expanded.

j_gene: TRBJ1-1; d_gene: .; abundance: few; v_gene: TRBV30; CDR3aa: CAWRPRPNTEAFF; CDR3nt: TGTGCCTGGAGACCACGACCGAACACTGAAGCTTTCTTT
j_gene: TRBJ1-6; d_gene: TRBD1; abundance: .; v_gene: TRBV27; CDR3aa: CASSTGQGPLNSPLHF; CDR3nt: TGTGCCAGCAGCACGGGACAGGGGCCTCTTAATTCACCCCTCCACTTT
j_gene: TRBJ1-2; d_gene: .; abundance: many; v_gene: TRBV11-2; CDR3aa: CASSFNYGYTF; CDR3nt: TGTGCCAGCAGCTTTAACTATGGCTACACCTTC
j_gene: TRBJ2-3; d_gene: .; abundance: .; v_gene: TRBV6-5; CDR3aa: CASSGGVDTQYF; CDR3nt: TGTGCCAGCAGTGGCGGAGTAGATACGCAGTATTTT
j_gene: TRBJ2-5; d_gene: .; abundance: .; v_gene: TRBV6-5; CDR3aa: CASSNGETQYF; CDR3nt: TGTGCCAGCAGTAACGGGGAGACCCAGTACTTC
j_gene: TRBJ1-2; d_gene: TRBD1; abundance: few; v_gene: TRBV6-1; CDR3aa: CASSVGTGGTYGYTF; CDR3nt: TGTGCCAGCAGTGTCGGGACAGGGGGGACCTATGGCTACACCTTC
j_gene: TRBJ1-1; d_gene: .; abundance: few; v_gene: TRBV6-5; CDR3aa: CASSLDSRNTEAFF; CDR3nt: TGTGCCAGCAGTTTGGACAGCAGGAACACTGAAGCTTTCTTT
j_gene: TRBJ1-3; d_gene: .; abundance: many; v_gene: TRBV24-1; CDR3aa: CATSDPQVSGNTIYF; CDR3nt: TGTGCCACCAGTGATCCACAGGTATCCGGAAACACCATATATTTT
j_gene: TRBJ1-5; d_gene: .; abundance: few; v_gene: TRBV3-1; CDR3aa: CASSQEPVADQPQHF; CDR3nt: TGTGCCAGCAGCCAAGAACCAGTCGCTGATCAGCCCCAGCATTTT
j_gene: TRBJ2-2; d_gene: .; abundance: .; v_gene: TRBV6-5; CDR3aa: CASSFQQGLGGELFF; CDR3nt: TGTGCCAGCAGTTTCCAGCAGGGCCTGGGCGGGGAGCTGTTTTTT
j_gene: TRBJ1-5; d_gene: .; abundance: .; v_gene: TRBV28; CDR3aa: CASSPIPGLNQPQHF; CDR3nt: TGTGCCAGCAGTCCAATCCCAGGGCTCAATCAGCCCCAGCATTTT
j_gene: TRBJ2-2; d_gene: TRBD2; abundance: .; v_gene: TRBV6-5; CDR3aa: CASSYSTSGGYANTGELFF; CDR3nt: TGTGCCAGCAGTTACTCGACTAGCGGGGGGTACGCGAACACCGGGGAGCTGTTTTTT
j_gene: TRBJ2-5; d_gene: TRBD2; abundance: few; v_gene: TRBV7-3; CDR3aa: CASSLISGGDKETQYF; CDR3nt: TGTGCCAGCAGCTTAATAAGCGGGGGGGACAAAGAGACCCAGTACTTC
j_gene: TRBJ2-1; d_gene: .; abundance: many; v_gene: TRBV5-1; CDR3aa: CASSLDIYNEQFF; CDR3nt: TGTGCCAGCAGCTTAGACATCTACAATGAGCAGTTCTTC
j_gene: TRBJ2-3; d_gene: .; abundance: few; v_gene: TRBV10-3; CDR3aa: CAISMTGVTNTQYF; CDR3nt: TGTGCCATCAGCATGACAGGAGTTACGAATACGCAGTATTTT
j_gene: TRBJ1-2; d_gene: TRBD1; abundance: .; v_gene: TRBV20-1; CDR3aa: CSASQDRGLIYGYTF; CDR3nt: TGCAGTGCTAGTCAGGACAGGGGGTTGATCTATGGCTACACCTTC
j_gene: TRBJ1-2; d_gene: TRBD1; abundance: few; v_gene: TRBV4-1; CDR3aa: CASSQDPIGTGGNYGYTF; CDR3nt: TGCGCCAGCAGCCAAGACCCTATCGGGACAGGGGGTAACTATGGCTACACCTTC
j_gene: TRBJ1-5; d_gene: .; abundance: few; v_gene: TRBV20-1; CDR3aa: CSARDRSNQPQHF; CDR3nt: TGCAGTGCTAGAGATCGGAGCAATCAGCCCCAGCATTTT
j_gene: TRBJ2-2; d_gene: .; abundance: .; v_gene: TRBV12-3/TRBV12-4; CDR3aa: CASSFWQGGELFF; CDR3nt: TGTGCCAGCAGTTTCTGGCAGGGTGGGGAGCTGTTTTTT
j_gene: TRBJ2-1; d_gene: .; abundance: .; v_gene: TRBV9; CDR3aa: CASSVKWGNNEQFF; CDR3nt: TGTGCCAGCAGCGTCAAATGGGGGAACAATGAGCAGTTCTTC
j_gene: TRBJ2-4; d_gene: TRBD2; abundance: few; v_gene: TRBV5-1; CDR3aa: CASSVRLASQAKNIQYF; CDR3nt: TGCGCCAGCAGCGTGAGACTAGCGTCACAAGCCAAAAACATTCAGTACTTC
j_gene: TRBJ2-3; d_gene: TRBD2; abundance: .; v_gene: TRBV10-3; CDR3aa: CAIRDPQAGLSTDTQYF; CDR3nt: TGTGCCATCAGGGACCCCCAAGCGGGGCTAAGCACAGATACGCAGTATTTT
j_gene: TRBJ1-2; d_gene: .; abundance: few; v_gene: TRBV28; CDR3aa: CASSGRVSGYGYTF; CDR3nt: TGTGCCAGCAGTGGGCGGGTGTCAGGCTATGGCTACACCTTC
j_gene: TRBJ1-1; d_gene: TRBD1; abundance: .; v_gene: TRBV4-2; CDR3aa: CASSHRQGPTEAFF; CDR3nt: TGTGCCAGCAGCCACCGACAGGGCCCGACTGAAGCTTTCTTT
j_gene: TRBJ2-1; d_gene: TRBD2; abundance: few; v_gene: TRBV29-1; CDR3aa: CSVGTRSLHEQFF; CDR3nt: TGCAGCGTAGGGACTAGGTCGCTCCATGAGCAGTTCTTC
j_gene: TRBJ1-5; d_gene: .; abundance: .; v_gene: TRBV12-3/TRBV12-4; CDR3aa: CASSRTDNQPQHF; CDR3nt: TGTGCCAGCAGCCGGACAGACAATCAGCCCCAGCATTTT
j_gene: TRBJ2-3; d_gene: TRBD2; abundance: few; v_gene: TRBV20-1; CDR3aa: CSARVLAGGRTDTQYF; CDR3nt: TGCAGTGCTAGAGTGCTAGCGGGGGGCCGCACAGATACGCAGTATTTT
j_gene: TRBJ2-3; d_gene: TRBD1; abundance: once; v_gene: TRBV3-1; CDR3aa: CASSQGGQSGDTQYF; CDR3nt: TGTGCCAGCAGCCAAGGGGGACAGTCCGGGGATACGCAGTATTTT
j_gene: TRBJ1-2; d_gene: .; abundance: .; v_gene: TRBV20-1; CDR3aa: CSARVFQRDYGYTF; CDR3nt: TGCAGTGCTAGAGTCTTTCAGAGGGATTATGGCTACACCTTC
j_gene: TRBJ1-2; d_gene: .; abundance: .; v_gene: TRBV9; CDR3aa: CASSVGGRSYGYTF; CDR3nt: TGTGCCAGCAGCGTAGGTGGTCGCTCCTATGGCTACACCTTC
j_gene: TRBJ1-2; d_gene: .; abundance: many; v_gene: TRBV5-1; CDR3aa: CASSSDAYGYTF; CDR3nt: TGCGCCAGCAGCTCTGACGCCTATGGCTACACCTTC
j_gene: TRBJ2-1; d_gene: TRBD2; abundance: few; v_gene: TRBV20-1; CDR3aa: CSARGLAGVNEQFF; CDR3nt: TGCAGTGCTAGAGGTCTAGCGGGAGTGAATGAGCAGTTCTTC
j_gene: TRBJ2-1; d_gene: TRBD2; abundance: .; v_gene: TRBV7-2; CDR3aa: CASSQTSGSLGSGEQFF; CDR3nt: TGTGCCAGCAGCCAAACTAGCGGGAGTCTGGGTTCTGGTGAGCAGTTCTTC
j_gene: TRBJ1-5; d_gene: TRBD1; abundance: .; v_gene: TRBV4-2; CDR3aa: CASSQDLRGPGGHQPQHF; CDR3nt: TGTGCCAGCAGCCAAGATCTACGGGGGCCAGGGGGTCATCAGCCCCAGCATTTT
j_gene: TRBJ2-3; d_gene: .; abundance: .; v_gene: TRBV27; CDR3aa: CASSFAVTDTQYF; CDR3nt: TGTGCCAGCAGTTTCGCCGTCACAGATACGCAGTATTTT
j_gene: TRBJ1-2; d_gene: TRBD1; abundance: once; v_gene: TRBV27; CDR3aa: CASSLKPGQGFYGYTF; CDR3nt: TGTGCCAGCAGTCTTAAACCGGGACAGGGGTTCTATGGCTACACCTTC
j_gene: TRBJ1-2; d_gene: .; abundance: .; v_gene: TRBV29-1; CDR3aa: CSVGGQNGYTF; CDR3nt: TGCAGCGTAGGAGGACAAAATGGCTACACCTTC
j_gene: TRBJ2-1; d_gene: .; abundance: many; v_gene: TRBV29-1; CDR3aa: CSVAQGLYNEQFF; CDR3nt: TGCAGCGTTGCTCAGGGTTTGTACAATGAGCAGTTCTTC
j_gene: TRBJ2-2; d_gene: TRBD2; abundance: few; v_gene: TRBV6-1; CDR3aa: CASSVYSGGAETGELFF; CDR3nt: TGTGCCAGCAGTGTCTATAGCGGGGGGGCAGAAACCGGGGAGCTGTTTTTT
j_gene: TRBJ2-2; d_gene: TRBD2; abundance: many; v_gene: TRBV11-1; CDR3aa: CASSSRTRSNGELFF; CDR3nt: TGTGCCAGCAGCTCGCGGACTAGATCGAACGGGGAGCTGTTTTTT
j_gene: TRBJ1-4; d_gene: .; abundance: many; v_gene: TRBV20-1; CDR3aa: CSASSTTNEKLFF; CDR3nt: TGCAGTGCTAGCTCAACAACTAATGAAAAACTGTTTTTT
j_gene: TRBJ2-3; d_gene: .; abundance: few; v_gene: TRBV27; CDR3aa: CASSLVGAGDTQYF; CDR3nt: TGTGCCAGCAGTTTAGTGGGAGCCGGAGATACGCAGTATTTT
j_gene: TRBJ1-1; d_gene: .; abundance: many; v_gene: TRBV5-1; CDR3aa: CASSLEVNTEAFF; CDR3nt: TGCGCCAGCAGCTTGGAGGTGAACACTGAAGCTTTCTTT
j_gene: TRBJ1-1; d_gene: TRBD1; abundance: many; v_gene: TRBV5-1; CDR3aa: CASSLAGRGQGTEAFF; CDR3nt: TGCGCCAGCAGCTTGGCCGGGAGGGGGCAGGGCACTGAAGCTTTCTTT
j_gene: TRBJ1-5; d_gene: .; abundance: .; v_gene: TRBV3-1; CDR3aa: CASNQVGSNQPQHF; CDR3nt: TGTGCCAGCAACCAAGTCGGGAGCAATCAGCCCCAGCATTTT
j_gene: TRBJ2-1; d_gene: .; abundance: .; v_gene: TRBV5-6; CDR3aa: CASSLAGAGSHEQFF; CDR3nt: TGTGCCAGCAGCTTGGCCGGTGCAGGGAGTCATGAGCAGTTCTTC
j_gene: TRBJ2-5; d_gene: TRBD1; abundance: few; v_gene: TRBV29-1; CDR3aa: CSVGQGRGETQYF; CDR3nt: TGCAGCGTTGGACAGGGGCGCGGGGAGACCCAGTACTTC
j_gene: TRBJ2-3; d_gene: .; abundance: few; v_gene: TRBV5-1; CDR3aa: CASSFPDITDTQYF; CDR3nt: TGCGCCAGCAGCTTCCCGGACATCACAGATACGCAGTATTTT
j_gene: TRBJ2-3; d_gene: TRBD1; abundance: .; v_gene: TRBV5-5; CDR3aa: CASSSDRASTDTQYF; CDR3nt: TGTGCCAGCAGCAGTGACAGGGCAAGCACAGATACGCAGTATTTT
j_gene: TRBJ1-2; d_gene: TRBD1; abundance: .; v_gene: TRBV7-9; CDR3aa: CASKKGGDWGYTF; CDR3nt: TGTGCCAGCAAGAAAGGGGGCGACTGGGGCTACACCTTC
j_gene: TRBJ1-1; d_gene: .; abundance: few; v_gene: TRBV28; CDR3aa: CASSPLLSGLRTEAFF; CDR3nt: TGTGCCAGCAGCCCCTTGCTATCGGGACTCAGGACTGAAGCTTTCTTT
j_gene: TRBJ2-2; d_gene: .; abundance: few; v_gene: TRBV12-3/TRBV12-4; CDR3aa: CASLGPTGELFF; CDR3nt: TGTGCCAGCTTGGGACCCACCGGGGAGCTGTTTTTT
j_gene: TRBJ2-1; d_gene: .; abundance: many; v_gene: TRBV12-3/TRBV12-4; CDR3aa: CASSFGGGEQFF; CDR3nt: TGTGCCAGCAGTTTCGGGGGTGGTGAGCAGTTCTTC
j_gene: TRBJ1-2; d_gene: .; abundance: few; v_gene: TRBV10-3; CDR3aa: CAISADQKTIYGYTF; CDR3nt: TGTGCCATCAGTGCAGACCAAAAAACGATCTATGGCTACACCTTC
j_gene: TRBJ2-1; d_gene: TRBD2; abundance: few; v_gene: TRBV3-1; CDR3aa: CASSQTQGVAGPANEQFF; CDR3nt: TGTGCCAGCAGCCAAACCCAGGGAGTAGCGGGACCGGCCAATGAGCAGTTCTTC
j_gene: TRBJ2-3; d_gene: .; abundance: many; v_gene: TRBV7-2; CDR3aa: CASSLGVGTDTQYF; CDR3nt: TGCGCCAGCAGCTTGGGGGTCGGCACAGATACGCAGTATTTT
j_gene: TRBJ2-2; d_gene: TRBD2; abundance: .; v_gene: TRBV7-7; CDR3aa: CASGPLRTSSENTGELFF; CDR3nt: TGTGCCAGCGGCCCGCTCCGGACTAGCTCGGAGAACACCGGGGAGCTGTTTTTT
j_gene: TRBJ2-1; d_gene: TRBD2; abundance: .; v_gene: TRBV24-1; CDR3aa: CATRSGGEQFF; CDR3nt: TGTGCCACTCGAAGCGGGGGAGAGCAGTTCTTC
j_gene: TRBJ1-1; d_gene: .; abundance: .; v_gene: TRBV11-2; CDR3aa: CASSRGQNTEAFF; CDR3nt: TGTGCCAGCAGTCGGGGACAGAACACTGAAGCTTTCTTT
j_gene: TRBJ2-1; d_gene: TRBD2; abundance: .; v_gene: TRBV12-3/TRBV12-4; CDR3aa: CASSLAGLAGYNEQFF; CDR3nt: TGTGCCAGCAGTTTGGCGGGACTAGCGGGTTACAATGAGCAGTTCTTC